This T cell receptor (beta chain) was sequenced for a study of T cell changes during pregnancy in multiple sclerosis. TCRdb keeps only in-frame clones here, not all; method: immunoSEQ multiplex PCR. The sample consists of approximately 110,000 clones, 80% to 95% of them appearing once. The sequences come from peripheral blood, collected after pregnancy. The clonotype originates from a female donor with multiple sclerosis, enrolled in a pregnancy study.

CDR3: CASSYGGPPETQYF. The CDR3 DNA follows: TGTGCCAGCAGTTACGGCGGGCCCCCGGAGACCCAGTACTTC. This chain connects TRBV6-6 to TRBJ2-5; perhaps TRBD2 as D (5 bases). The CDR3 runs 14 residues. CDR1 and CDR2 from the germline V gene are MNHNY and SVGAGI (reference sequence). V lost 2 bases and J lost 5, with 12 bases in between.